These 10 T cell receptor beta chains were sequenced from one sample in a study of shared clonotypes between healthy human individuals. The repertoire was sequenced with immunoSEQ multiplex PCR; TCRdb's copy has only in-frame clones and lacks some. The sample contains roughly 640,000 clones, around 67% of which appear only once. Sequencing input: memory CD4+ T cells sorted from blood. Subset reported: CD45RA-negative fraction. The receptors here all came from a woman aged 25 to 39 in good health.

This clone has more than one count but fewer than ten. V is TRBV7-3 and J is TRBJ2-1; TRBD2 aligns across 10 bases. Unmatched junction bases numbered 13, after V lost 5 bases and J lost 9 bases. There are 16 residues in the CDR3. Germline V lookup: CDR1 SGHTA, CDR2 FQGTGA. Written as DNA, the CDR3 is TGTGCCAGCAGCCGGACGGCTAGCGGGAGTTGGAGTGAGCAGTTCTTC. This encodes CASSRTASGSWSEQFF.

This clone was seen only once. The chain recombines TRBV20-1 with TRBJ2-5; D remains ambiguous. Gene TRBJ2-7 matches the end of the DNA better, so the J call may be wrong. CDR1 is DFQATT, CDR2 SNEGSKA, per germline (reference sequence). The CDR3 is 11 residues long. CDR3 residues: CSGWGSLEQYF. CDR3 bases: TGCAGTGGCTGGGGATCCCTCGAGCAGTACTTC.

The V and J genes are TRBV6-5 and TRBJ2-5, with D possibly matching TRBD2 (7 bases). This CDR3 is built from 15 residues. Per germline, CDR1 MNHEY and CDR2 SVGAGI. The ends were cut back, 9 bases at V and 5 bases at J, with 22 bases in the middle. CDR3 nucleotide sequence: TGTGCCAGTCGACCGAGGGGGAGGGCCCCGGAGACCCAGTACTTC. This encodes CASRPRGRAPETQYF.

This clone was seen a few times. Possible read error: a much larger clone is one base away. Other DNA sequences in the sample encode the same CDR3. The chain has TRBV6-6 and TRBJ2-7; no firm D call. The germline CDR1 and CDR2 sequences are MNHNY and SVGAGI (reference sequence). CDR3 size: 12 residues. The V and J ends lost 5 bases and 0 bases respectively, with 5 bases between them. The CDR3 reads CASSPSSYEQYF. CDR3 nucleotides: TGTGCCAGCAGTCCCAGCTCCTACGAGCAGTACTTC.

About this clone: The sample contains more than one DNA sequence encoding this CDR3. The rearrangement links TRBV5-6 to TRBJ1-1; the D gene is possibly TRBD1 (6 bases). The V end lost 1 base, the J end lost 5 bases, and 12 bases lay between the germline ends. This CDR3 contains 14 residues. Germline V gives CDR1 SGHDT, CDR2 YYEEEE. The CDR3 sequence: CASSLRGARTEAFF. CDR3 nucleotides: TGTGCCAGCAGCTTGCGGGGGGCGAGGACTGAAGCTTTCTTT.

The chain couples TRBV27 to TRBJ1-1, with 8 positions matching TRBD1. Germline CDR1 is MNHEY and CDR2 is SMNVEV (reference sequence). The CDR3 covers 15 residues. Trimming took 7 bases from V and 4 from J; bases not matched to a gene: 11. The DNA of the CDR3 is TGTGCCAGCACCGCACAGCCCGACAGGGGCACTGAAGCTTTCTTT. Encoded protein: CASTAQPDRGTEAFF.

This chain's CDR3 is CASSYSARDWTNIQYF. The CDR3 bases are TGTGCCAGCAGCTACTCCGCACGTGATTGGACAAACATTCAGTACTTC. The chain recombines TRBV7-9 with TRBJ2-4; D gene unclear. This CDR3 region has 16 residues. V was clipped by 4 bases and J by 6 bases, with 19 bases between them. Germline V gene sequence: CDR1 SEHNR, CDR2 FQNEAQ (reference sequence).

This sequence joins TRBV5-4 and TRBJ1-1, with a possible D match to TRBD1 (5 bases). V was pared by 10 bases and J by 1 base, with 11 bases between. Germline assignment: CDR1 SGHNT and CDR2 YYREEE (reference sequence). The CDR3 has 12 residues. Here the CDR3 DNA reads TGTGCCGGCGGGGGACCGAACACTGAAGCTTTCTTT. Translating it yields CAGGGPNTEAFF.

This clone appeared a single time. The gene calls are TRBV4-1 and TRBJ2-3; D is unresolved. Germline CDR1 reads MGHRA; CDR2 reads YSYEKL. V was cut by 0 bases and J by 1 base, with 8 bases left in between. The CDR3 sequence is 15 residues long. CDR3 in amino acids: CASSQDRRGTDTQYF. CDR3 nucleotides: TGCGCCAGCAGCCAAGATAGAAGAGGCACAGATACGCAGTATTTT.

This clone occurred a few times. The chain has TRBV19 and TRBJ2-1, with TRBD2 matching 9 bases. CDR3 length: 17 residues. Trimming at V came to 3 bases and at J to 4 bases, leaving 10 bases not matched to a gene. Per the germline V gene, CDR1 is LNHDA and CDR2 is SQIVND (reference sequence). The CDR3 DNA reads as TGTGCCAGTAGTATTCTTCGGCTAGCGGGAATTTACAATGAGCAGTTCTTC. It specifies CASSILRLAGIYNEQFF.